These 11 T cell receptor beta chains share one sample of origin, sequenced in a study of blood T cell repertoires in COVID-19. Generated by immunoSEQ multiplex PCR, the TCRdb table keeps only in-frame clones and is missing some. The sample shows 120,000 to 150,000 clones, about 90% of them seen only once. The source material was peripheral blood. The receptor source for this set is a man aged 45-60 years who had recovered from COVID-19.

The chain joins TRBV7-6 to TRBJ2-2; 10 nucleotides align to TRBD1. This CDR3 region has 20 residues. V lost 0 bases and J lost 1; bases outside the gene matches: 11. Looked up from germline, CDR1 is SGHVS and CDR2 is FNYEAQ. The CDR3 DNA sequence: TGTGCCAGCAGCTTAGCAACCCGGGACAGGGGTCGAGGGAACACCGGGGAGCTGTTTTTT. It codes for CASSLATRDRGRGNTGELFF.

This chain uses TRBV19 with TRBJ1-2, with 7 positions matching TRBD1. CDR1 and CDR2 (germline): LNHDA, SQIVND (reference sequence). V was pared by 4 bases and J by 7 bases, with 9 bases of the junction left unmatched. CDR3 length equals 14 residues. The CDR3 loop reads CASSTRGQGSGYTF. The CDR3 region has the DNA TGTGCCAGTAGTACGAGGGGGCAGGGCAGTGGCTACACCTTC. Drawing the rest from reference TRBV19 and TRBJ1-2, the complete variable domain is DGGITQSPKYLFRKEGQNVTLSCEQNLNHDAMYWYRQDPGQGLRLIYYSQIVNDFQKGDIAEGYSVSREKKESFPLTVTSAQKNPTAFYLCASSTRGQGSGYTFGSGTRLTVV.

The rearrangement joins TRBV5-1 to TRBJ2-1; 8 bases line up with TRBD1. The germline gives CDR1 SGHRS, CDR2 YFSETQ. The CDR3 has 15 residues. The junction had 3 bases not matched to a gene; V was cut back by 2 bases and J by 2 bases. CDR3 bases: TGCGCCAGCAGCTTCCCAGGGGGCGCCTACAATGAGCAGTTCTTC. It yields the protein CASSFPGGAYNEQFF.

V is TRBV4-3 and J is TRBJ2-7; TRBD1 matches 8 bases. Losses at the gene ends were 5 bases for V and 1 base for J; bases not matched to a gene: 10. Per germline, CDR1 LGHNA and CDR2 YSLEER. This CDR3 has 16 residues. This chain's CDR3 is CASSKTGTGPSYEQYF. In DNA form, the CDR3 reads TGCGCCAGCAGCAAAACCGGGACAGGCCCGTCCTACGAGCAGTACTTC.

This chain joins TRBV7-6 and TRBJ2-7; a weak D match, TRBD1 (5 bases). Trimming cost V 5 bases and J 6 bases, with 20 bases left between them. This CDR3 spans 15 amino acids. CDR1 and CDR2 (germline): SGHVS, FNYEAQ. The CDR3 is CASSTRVGKPSEQYF. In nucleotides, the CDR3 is TGTGCCAGCAGCACCAGGGTGGGGAAACCTTCCGAGCAGTACTTC.

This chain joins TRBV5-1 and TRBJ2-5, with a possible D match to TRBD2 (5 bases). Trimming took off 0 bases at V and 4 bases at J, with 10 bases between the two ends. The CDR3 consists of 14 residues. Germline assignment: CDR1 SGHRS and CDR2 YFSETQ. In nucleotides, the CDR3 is TGCGCCAGCAGCTTGGTGCTAGAGGGAGAGACCCAGTACTTC. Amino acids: CASSLVLEGETQYF.

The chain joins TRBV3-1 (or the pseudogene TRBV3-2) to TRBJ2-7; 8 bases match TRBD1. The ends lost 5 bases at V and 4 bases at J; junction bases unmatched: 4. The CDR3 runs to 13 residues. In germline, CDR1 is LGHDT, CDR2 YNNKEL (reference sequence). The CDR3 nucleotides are TGTGCCAGCAGCAAATGGACAGGGTACGAGCAGTACTTC. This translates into CASSKWTGYEQYF.

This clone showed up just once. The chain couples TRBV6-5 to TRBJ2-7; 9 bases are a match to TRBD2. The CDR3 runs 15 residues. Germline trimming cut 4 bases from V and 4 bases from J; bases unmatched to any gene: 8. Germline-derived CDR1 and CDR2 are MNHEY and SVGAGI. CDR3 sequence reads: CASSSPGTSSYEQYF. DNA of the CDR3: TGTGCCAGCAGTTCTCCCGGGACTAGCTCGTACGAGCAGTACTTC.

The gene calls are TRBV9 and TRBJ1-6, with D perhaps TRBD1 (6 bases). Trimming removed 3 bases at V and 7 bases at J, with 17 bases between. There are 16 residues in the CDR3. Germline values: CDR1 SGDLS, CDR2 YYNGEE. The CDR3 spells CASSAARTDSNSPLHF. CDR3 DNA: TGTGCCAGCAGCGCAGCCCGGACAGATTCCAATTCACCCCTCCACTTT.

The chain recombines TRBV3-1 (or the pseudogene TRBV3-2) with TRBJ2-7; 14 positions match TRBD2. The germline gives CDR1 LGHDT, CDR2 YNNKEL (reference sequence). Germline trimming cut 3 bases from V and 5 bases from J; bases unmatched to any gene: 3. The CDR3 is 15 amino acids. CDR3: CASSHGTSGGDEQYF. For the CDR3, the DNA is TGTGCCAGCAGCCACGGGACTAGCGGGGGCGACGAGCAGTACTTC.

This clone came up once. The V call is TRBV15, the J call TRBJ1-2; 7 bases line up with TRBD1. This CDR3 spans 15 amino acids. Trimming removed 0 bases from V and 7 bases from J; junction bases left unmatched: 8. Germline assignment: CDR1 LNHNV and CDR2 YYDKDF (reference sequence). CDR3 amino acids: CATSRDLNRGGGYTF. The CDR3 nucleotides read TGTGCCACCAGCAGAGATCTAAACAGGGGAGGTGGCTACACCTTC.